Sequencing of this T cell receptor (beta chain) was carried out in a study of cytomegalovirus exposure and HLA in healthy donors. The PCR made use of 60 Vbeta and 13 Jbeta primers. TCRdb's table, derived via immunoSEQ multiplex PCR, lists solely in-frame clones and lacks some. The repertoire holds about 110,000 clones, around four fifths seen once, with around 6.6% in the top ten. The CDR3 length is 16 residues. This clonotype was sampled from a man between 25 and 39 years old in good health and CMV-seropositive. The genes are TRBV21-1 and TRBJ1-2; TRBD1 reflects the table's D call only, with no check against the DNA. TRBV21-1 is a listed pseudogene. Material for sequencing was PBMCs. The CDR3 protein is CASSKSFLDSFYGYTF. CDR3 bases: TGTGCCAGCAGCAAATCATTTCTGGACAGTTTCTATGGCTACACCTTC.